Sequencing of this T cell receptor beta chain was carried out in a study of shared clonotypes between healthy human individuals (dated by TCRdb to the early 2020s). As for the study more broadly: A few men and a couple of women, aged 18 to 49 years, made up the cohort. To estimate repertoire size and how much clonotype sharing occurs between individuals, the study deeply sequenced the blood TCR repertoires of a handful of healthy adults. For each donor, CD4 naive and CD4 memory were each given three plates, CD8 naive was given two plates, and CD8 memory was given one plate. Leukapheresis yielded between about 0.85 and 9.5 billion PBMCs per donor. Libraries were prepared and TCR repertoires were sequenced by different laboratories using diverse techniques, in order to increase sequencing depth and limit assay-specific biases.

What the work shows at the level of the full study, not this receptor alone: Larger estimated clonotype richness was generally found for naive subsets than for memory subsets. Because the study included a small number of donors, the genetic and exposure-history diversity represented was limited. Only blood was sampled, and tissue TCR repertoires likely differ from those in blood. Compared with non-shared clonotypes, clonotypes shared by all four sorted-subset donors had higher generation probabilities. Sharing across several donors was observed for 4.5% to 6.5% of naive CD4, over 3% of naive CD8, over 2% of memory CD4, and about 0.39% of memory CD8 clonotypes. Even with the large sequencing depth, rarefaction of the sorted-subset datasets indicated that sequencing was incomplete. Based on pairwise subsampling, the degree of clonotype sharing among donors was expected to be affected by sequencing depth.

The germline V gene sets CDR1 to SGHTA and CDR2 to FQGNSA. The CDR3 runs 15 residues from the cysteine to the phenylalanine. CDR3 DNA only is kept here, 45 bases in frame from base 1. V trim: 2 bases; J trim: 1 base; unmatched bases: 3. Worth noting for this clone: Its antigen remains unidentified. Per-nucleotide qualities are absent, and no much larger clonotype sits a single base away.

The donors were healthy, HIV-negative adults who had no recently reported acute infections or vaccinations. Every donor was a Caucasian adult residing in Nashville, Tennessee, USA. CD4+ T cells were enriched by magnetic negative selection, after which naive cells were positively selected on CD45RA and the negative fraction was taken as the memory subset. Blood was collected by leukapheresis, and PBMCs were isolated by Ficoll-Histopaque density gradient centrifugation and then cryopreserved in liquid nitrogen vapor phase. Analytical flow cytometry was used to check the purity and quantity of every magnetically sorted T cell population. Each sorted fraction had its genomic DNA isolated and then quantified by UV absorbance on a Nanodrop 2000c. Using the deep immunoSEQ assay, TCR CDR3 regions were amplified from genomic DNA by multiplex PCR. For each cell subset, the extracted genomic DNA was distributed evenly across all wells of several immunoSEQ 96-well plates, and each plate served as one replicate. For sorted subsets, each replicate PCR was loaded with 200 ng genomic DNA, equivalent to about 30,000 T cell genomes. Purified libraries were quantified with a Qubit 3.0 fluorometer, sized on a Bioanalyzer 2100, and re-quantified with the KAPA Library Quantification kit. Every immunoSEQ 96-well plate was sequenced on a dedicated single-read 150-cycle Illumina NextSeq 550 flow cell. The original methods were these. Because only junctional sequences without quality scores were contained in the immunoSEQ output, filtering matching that applied to full-length reads could not be performed. To assign V/J genes and CDR3, sequences were annotated against IMGT germline references using PyIR, a Python wrapper for IgBLAST v1.9. Reads with weak V/J assignments (E-value above 1e-6), missing CDR3, stop codons, out-of-frame junctions, or ambiguous translated residues were removed. A V3J clonotype was defined by an identical inferred V gene, J gene, and CDR3 amino acid sequence. Percentage overlap between repertoires was computed as shared unique clonotypes divided by the size of the smaller repertoire. Three approaches were used to assess repertoire richness: RTK rarefaction, the Chao1 estimator, and Recon v2.1 estimates of unobserved clonotypes. Generation probabilities were computed with OLGA for all TCRbeta clonotypes obtained by the gDNA method from four donors. The clones in this table, taken by TCRdb from immuneACCESS, are in-frame only. Not every clone is retained; where verified, under half of the shortfall comes from an unresolved V gene, and the cause of the rest is unknown. D and trimming were read from the DNA, whereas the V and J calls and clone size are those reported in that table. The sample profile shows 2 million or so clones; 85% to 95% of them were found once. More than 0.1% of the sample is in the top ten clones.

The source material was naive CD4+ T cells sorted from blood. Reading the label with the study, this specimen's cell subset or site is: CD45RA+ positively selected. The sequence was obtained from a young man in good health. The chain was built from TRBV7-2 and TRBJ2-7, and 9 junctional nucleotides match TRBD2. The CDR3 reads CASSLNSGSSYEQYF. In nucleotides, the sequence is TGTGCCAGCAGCTTAAATAGCGGGAGTTCCTACGAGCAGTACTTC. Supplemented by the reference TRBV7-2 and TRBJ2-7 proteins around the CDR3, the complete variable domain is GAGVSQSPSNKVTEKGKDVELRCDPISGHTALYWYRQSLGQGLEFLIYFQGNSAPDKSGLPSDRFSAERTGGSVSTLTIQRTQQEDSAVYLCASSLNSGSSYEQYFGPGTRLTVT.